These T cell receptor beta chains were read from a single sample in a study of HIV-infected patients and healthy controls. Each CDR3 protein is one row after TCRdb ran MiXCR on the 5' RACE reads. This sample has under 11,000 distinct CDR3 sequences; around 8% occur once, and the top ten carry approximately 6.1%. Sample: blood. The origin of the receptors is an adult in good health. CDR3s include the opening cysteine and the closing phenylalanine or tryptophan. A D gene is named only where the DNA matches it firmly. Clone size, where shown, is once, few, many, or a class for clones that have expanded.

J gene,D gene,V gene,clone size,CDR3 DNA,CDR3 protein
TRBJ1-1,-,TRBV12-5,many,TGTGCTAGTGGTTTGCTGGATGAAGCTTTCTTT,CASGLLDEAFF
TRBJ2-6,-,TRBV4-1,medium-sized,TGCGCCAGCAGCCAGGCCGTAGGGGGGGCGAGCTCTGGGGCCAACGTCCTGACTTTC,CASSQAVGGASSGANVLTF
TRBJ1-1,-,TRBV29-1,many,TGCAGCGGGGGGGCGGGGAACACTGAAGCTTTCTTT,CSGGAGNTEAFF
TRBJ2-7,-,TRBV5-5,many,TGTGCCAGCAGCTTACTCGCGGGACTCGAGCAGTACTTC,CASSLLAGLEQYF
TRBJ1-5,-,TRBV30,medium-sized,TGTGCCTGGAGTGTATCTGAGGCGGCCCAGCATTTT,CAWSVSEAAQHF
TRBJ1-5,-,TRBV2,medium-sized,TGTGCCAGCCGCCATGCGGGCCAGCCCCAGCATTTT,CASRHAGQPQHF
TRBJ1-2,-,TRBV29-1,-,TGCAGCGTAGGTGAGGCGTACTATGGCTACACCTTC,CSVGEAYYGYTF
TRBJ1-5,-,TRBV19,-,TGTGCCAGTAGCTCCACAGGGCTGTGGAATCAGCCCCAGCATTTT,CASSSTGLWNQPQHF
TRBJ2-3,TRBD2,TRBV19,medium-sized,TGTGCCACCATAGCGGGAGGCACAGATACGCAGTATTTT,CATIAGGTDTQYF
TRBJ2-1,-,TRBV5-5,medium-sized,TGTGCCAGCAGCTCCCCGGGAACCCACAATGAGCAGTTCTTC,CASSSPGTHNEQFF
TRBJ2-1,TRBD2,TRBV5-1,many,TGCGCCAGCAGCTTGAGAGTAGCGGGGAATAATGAGCAGTTCTTC,CASSLRVAGNNEQFF
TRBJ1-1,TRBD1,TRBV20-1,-,TGCAGTGCTAGAGACTCTACAGGGGGCAGGACTGAAGCTTTCTTT,CSARDSTGGRTEAFF
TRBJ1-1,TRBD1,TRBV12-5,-,TGTGCTAGTGGTTTGGGGTTTAGGGGACAGGGCTTGAACACTGAAGCTTTCTTT,CASGLGFRGQGLNTEAFF
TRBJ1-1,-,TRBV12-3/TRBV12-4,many,TGTGCCAGCAGCCAGTTAAGGGCGGACACTGAAGCTTTCTTT,CASSQLRADTEAFF
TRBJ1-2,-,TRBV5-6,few,TGTGCCAGCAGCCCGAATACTAACTATGGCTACACCTTC,CASSPNTNYGYTF
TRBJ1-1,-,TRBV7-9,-,TGTGCCAGCATTTGGGGGGGCGGGAACACTGAAGCTTTCTTT,CASIWGGGNTEAFF
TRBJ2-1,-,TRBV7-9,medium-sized,TGTGCCAGCAGGTTTATGTATGAGCAGTTCTTC,CASRFMYEQFF
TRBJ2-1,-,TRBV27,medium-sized,TGTGCCAGCAGTTCGGGACCACGATGGAATGAGCAGTTCTTC,CASSSGPRWNEQFF
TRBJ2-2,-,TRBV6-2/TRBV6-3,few,TGTGCCAGCAGTTACACGGGACTTAGGGGCACCGGGGAGCTGTTTTTT,CASSYTGLRGTGELFF
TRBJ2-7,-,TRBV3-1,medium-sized,TGTGCCAGCAGTCCAAAAAGGGACTACGAGCAGTACTTC,CASSPKRDYEQYF
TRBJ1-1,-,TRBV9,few,TGTGCCAGCAGCGTTGTACCTTTTAACATGAACACTGAAGCTTTCTTT,CASSVVPFNMNTEAFF
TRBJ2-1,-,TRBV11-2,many,TGTGCCAGCAGCTTAGAACCTGGAGCCTACGAGTTCTTC,CASSLEPGAYEFF
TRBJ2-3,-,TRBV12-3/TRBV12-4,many,TGTGCCAGCAGTAGGACGGACGGGACAGATACGCAGTATTTT,CASSRTDGTDTQYF
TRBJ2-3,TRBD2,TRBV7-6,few,TGTGCCAGCAGCTTAGTCGCGGGGGGTAGCACAGATACGCAGTATTTT,CASSLVAGGSTDTQYF
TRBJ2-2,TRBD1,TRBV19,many,TGTGCCAGTAGCCCTTCGGGACAGGCGAACACCGGGGAGCTGTTTTTT,CASSPSGQANTGELFF
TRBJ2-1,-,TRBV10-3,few,TGTGCCATCAGTGAGTCTACAGGGAAGGGTAATGAGCAGTTCTTC,CAISESTGKGNEQFF
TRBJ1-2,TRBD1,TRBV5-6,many,TGTGCCAGCAGCTCCCGACAGGGGGTAACTCCTTATGGCTACACCTTC,CASSSRQGVTPYGYTF
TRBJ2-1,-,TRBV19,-,TGTGCCAGTAGGTCCCGGCAGGGAGTAGGCAATGAGCAGTTCTTC,CASRSRQGVGNEQFF
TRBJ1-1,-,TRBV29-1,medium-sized,TGCAGCGTTGCACAGGTTCTGAACACTGAAGCTTTCTTT,CSVAQVLNTEAFF
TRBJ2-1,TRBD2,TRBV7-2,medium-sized,TGTGCCAGCAGCTTAGGACTAGCGGACAACAATGAGCAGTTCTTC,CASSLGLADNNEQFF
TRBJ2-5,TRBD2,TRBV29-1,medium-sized,TGCAGCGTTGAGTACCCTAGCGGGGGGGGGCTTTCGGAGACCCAGTACTTC,CSVEYPSGGGLSETQYF
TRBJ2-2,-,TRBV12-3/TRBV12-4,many,TGTGCCAGCAGTTCAGGGATCAGCGGGGAGCTGTTTTTT,CASSSGISGELFF
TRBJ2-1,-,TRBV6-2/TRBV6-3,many,TGTGCCAGCAGTCCCGCGCGGAATGAGCAGTTCTTC,CASSPARNEQFF
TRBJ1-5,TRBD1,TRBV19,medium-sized,TGTGCCAGTAGTAACTTTTTAGGACAGGGGGGCTCCAATCAGCCCCAGCATTTT,CASSNFLGQGGSNQPQHF
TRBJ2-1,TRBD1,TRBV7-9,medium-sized,TGTGCCAGCAGCGCCCCGGGGCAGGGGGTCAATGAGCAGTTCTTC,CASSAPGQGVNEQFF
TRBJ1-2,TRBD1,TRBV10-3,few,TGTGCCATCAGTTCGACAGGGGATGGCTACACCTTC,CAISSTGDGYTF
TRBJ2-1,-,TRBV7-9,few,TGTGCCAGCAGCTTAGAAACTAGAGCCCTTGAGCAGTTCTTC,CASSLETRALEQFF
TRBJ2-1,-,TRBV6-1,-,TGTGCCAGCGCGGTTAGCGGCCCCCTCCTCAATGAGCAGTTCTTC,CASAVSGPLLNEQFF
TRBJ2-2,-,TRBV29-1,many,TGCAGCGCAAAGGACGGCGCCGGGGAGCTGTTTTTT,CSAKDGAGELFF
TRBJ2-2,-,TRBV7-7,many,TGTGCCAGCAGCACCACTCCAACTAGCACCGGGGAGCTGTTTTTT,CASSTTPTSTGELFF
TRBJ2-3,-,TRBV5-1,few,TGCGCCAGCAGCTTGAGGGGGGGAGATACGCAGTATTTT,CASSLRGGDTQYF
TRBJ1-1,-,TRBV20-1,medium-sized,TGCAGTGCTAGCCCGTGGAGTTCTAACACTGAAGCTTTCTTT,CSASPWSSNTEAFF